Here is one T cell receptor beta chain with its context. Its matching antigen is unknown. After constant-region reverse-primer amplification, full-length variable regions underwent semi-nested PCR with Nested Universal Primer A. TCRdb reprocessed the 5' RACE reads via MiXCR and lists one record per CDR3 protein. The sample shows 10,000 to 15,000 distinct CDR3 sequences, 20% to 30% of them seen only once. CD25-based Treg depletion was applied to purified naive CD4+ T cells. Study-level results: Greatest tumor Treg TCR overlap was with tumor naive CD4+ cells.

Sequences were obtained from naive CD4+ T cells sorted from blood. The sample's subset: naive CD4+ T cells, CD4+CD45RA+CD25-. This sequence originates from a female donor with breast cancer.

The chain's CDR3 is CASSPTGDYGYTF. For the CDR3, the DNA is TGTGCCAGCTCACCCACAGGGGACTATGGCTACACCTTC. The genes are TRBV18 and TRBJ1-2; TRBD1 agrees at 7 bases. This CDR3 has 13 amino acids. After removal of 3 bases from V and 3 bases from J, the junction contained 1 base not matched to a gene. The germline V gene has CDR1 KGHSH and CDR2 LQKENI.